One and the same sample provided the 2 T cell receptor beta chains below, sequenced in a study of OX40 agonist ivuxolimab in advanced cancers. Only in-frame clones appear in the TCRdb table, and some are missing; sequencing was by immunoSEQ multiplex PCR. The repertoire holds about 22,000 clones, with 70% to 90% as singletons. Sample: CD4+ or CD8+ T cells sorted from blood, taken in a trial of the OX40 agonist ivuxolimab. Receptor source: an adult with an advanced solid tumor such as melanoma, head and neck, liver or kidney cancer.

In DNA form, the CDR3 reads TGTGCCAGCAGCTTAAAGGTTAGCAATGAGCAGTTCTTC. Encoded protein: CASSLKVSNEQFF. The gene calls are TRBV7-3 and TRBJ2-1; D gene uncertain. Looked up from germline, CDR1 is SGHTA and CDR2 is FQGTGA. This CDR3 is 13 amino acids long. V was pared by 1 base and J by 6 bases, with 7 bases between.

V usage is TRBV27 and J usage is TRBJ1-5; unclear D gene. The V gene lost 6 bases and the J gene lost 4 bases, with 10 bases spanning the gap. There are 13 residues in the CDR3. Germline values: CDR1 MNHEY, CDR2 SMNVEV (reference sequence). The CDR3 DNA sequence: TGTGCCAGCAGCTCCGTAGGAAATCAGCCCCAGCATTTT. Translation: CASSSVGNQPQHF.